The 8 T cell receptor beta chains reported below all come from one sample, sequenced in a study of T cells after somatic rescue of genetic block. Assay used: immunoSEQ multiplex PCR; TCRdb lists only in-frame clones, some missing. This sample carries tens of thousands of clones, around 89% of them seen once, and the ten largest clones take about 1.5%. Sequencing input: peripheral blood mononuclear cells (PBMCs). The origin of the receptors is a woman younger than 35.

This chain connects TRBV18 to TRBJ2-3; D is undetermined. The CDR3 is made up of 11 amino acids. CDR1 KGHSH and CDR2 LQKENI come from the germline V gene. V lost 4 bases and J 6 bases, leaving 5 bases between the germline ends. In nucleotides, the CDR3 is TGTGCCAGCTCACGGAGTGATACGCAGTATTTT. It is translated as CASSRSDTQYF. Supplemented by reference TRBV18 and TRBJ2-3, the full variable domain reads NAGVMQNPRHLVRRRGQEARLRCSPMKGHSHVYWYRQLPEEGLKFMVYLQKENIIDESGMPKERFSAEFPKEGPSILRIQQVVRGDSAAYFCASSRSDTQYFGPGTRLTVL.

V gene TRBV18 combines with J gene TRBJ2-7, with D hard to call. V lost 2 bases and J lost 2, with 7 bases in between. Germline V lookup: CDR1 KGHSH, CDR2 LQKENI. This CDR3 has 13 amino acids. The CDR3 coding sequence is TGTGCCAGCTCACCAGTACAGACCTACGAGCAGTACTTC. It translates to CASSPVQTYEQYF.

V is TRBV4-3 and J is TRBJ2-7; 11 bases line up with TRBD2. The trim removed 1 base at V and 5 bases at J, leaving 10 bases unmatched. Germline V gene sequence: CDR1 LGHNA, CDR2 YSLEER. The CDR3 runs to 17 residues. In nucleotides, the CDR3 is TGCGCCAGCAGCCAAGTGCTAGCGGGAGGTTGGTCGGACGAGCAGTACTTC. The encoded protein is CASSQVLAGGWSDEQYF.

This clone was seen a single time. The chain employs TRBV7-9 and TRBJ1-1, with 9 positions matching TRBD1. Germline CDR1 SEHNR, CDR2 FQNEAQ (reference sequence). With V trimmed by 6 bases and J by 4 bases, 6 bases remained unmatched. The CDR3 contains 14 residues. The CDR3 region is CASRRGQGSTEAFF. The CDR3 DNA sequence: TGTGCCAGCAGACGCGGACAGGGGTCCACTGAAGCTTTCTTT.

This rearrangement joins TRBV7-8 to TRBJ2-4; D could derive from TRBD1 or TRBD2 (5 bases each). Germline V gene data show CDR1 as SGHVS and CDR2 as FQNEAQ. V was shortened by 5 bases and J by 2 bases, with 25 bases between the two germline ends. This CDR3 has 19 residues. The CDR3 DNA is TGTGCCAGCAGCCCGGTCCCGGGACCGGGCACTGGAACCAAAAACATTCAGTACTTC. It codes for CASSPVPGPGTGTKNIQYF.

In DNA form, the CDR3 reads TGTGCCAGCAGTCCGGATAGCAATCAGCCCCAGCATTTT. Translated: CASSPDSNQPQHF. The chain carries TRBV27 and TRBJ1-5; D is unresolved. The CDR3 has 13 residues. V lost 5 bases to trimming and J lost 0 bases, with 5 bases between them. Germline V gives CDR1 MNHEY, CDR2 SMNVEV (reference sequence).

The V and J genes are TRBV2 and TRBJ1-3, with unresolved D. CDR3 size: 13 residues. With 10 bases removed from V and 2 bases from J, the gap between germline ends came to 12 bases. Germline CDR1 is SNHLY and CDR2 is FYNNEI. CDR3 nucleotides: TGTGCCACCAGAGATCGAGCTGGAAACACCATATATTTT. This sequence encodes CATRDRAGNTIYF.

The chain uses TRBV7-2 and TRBJ2-1, with D uncertain. Germline V gene data show CDR1 as SGHTA and CDR2 as FQGNSA. The CDR3 has 15 amino acids. Trimming left V 4 bases short and J 4 bases short, with 14 bases between. The CDR3: CASSSSVGPYNEQFF. The CDR3 DNA reads as TGTGCCAGCAGCTCCTCCGTCGGACCTTACAATGAGCAGTTCTTC.